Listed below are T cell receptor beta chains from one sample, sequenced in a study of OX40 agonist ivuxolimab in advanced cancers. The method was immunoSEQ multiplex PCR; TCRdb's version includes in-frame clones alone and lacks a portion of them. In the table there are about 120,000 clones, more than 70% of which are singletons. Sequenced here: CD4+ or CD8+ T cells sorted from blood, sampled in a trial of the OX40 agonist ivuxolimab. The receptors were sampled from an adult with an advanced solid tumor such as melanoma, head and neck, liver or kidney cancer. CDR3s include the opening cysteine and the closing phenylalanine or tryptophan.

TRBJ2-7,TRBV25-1,CASSVQGRGEQYF
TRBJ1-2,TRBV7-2,CASSLDGVSDGYTF
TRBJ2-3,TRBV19,CASSSGLAGSADTQYF
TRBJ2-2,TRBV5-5,CASSPGGSLTGELFF
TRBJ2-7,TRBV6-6,CASTRIGRHSYEQYF
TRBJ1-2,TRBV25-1,CASRSTVNYGHTF
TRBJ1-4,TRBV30,CAWSVEQGIREKLFF
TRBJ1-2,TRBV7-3,CASSLGQTGPYGYTF
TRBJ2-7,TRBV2,CASRERLYRSYEQYF
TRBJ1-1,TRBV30,CAWTFPTDMNTEAFF
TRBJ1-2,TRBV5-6,CASSPWGQGPYGYTF
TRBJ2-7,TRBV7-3,CASSPAGGYEQYF
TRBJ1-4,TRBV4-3,CASSQGAMDLNEKLFF
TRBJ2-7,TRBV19,CASSTDRGGEQYF